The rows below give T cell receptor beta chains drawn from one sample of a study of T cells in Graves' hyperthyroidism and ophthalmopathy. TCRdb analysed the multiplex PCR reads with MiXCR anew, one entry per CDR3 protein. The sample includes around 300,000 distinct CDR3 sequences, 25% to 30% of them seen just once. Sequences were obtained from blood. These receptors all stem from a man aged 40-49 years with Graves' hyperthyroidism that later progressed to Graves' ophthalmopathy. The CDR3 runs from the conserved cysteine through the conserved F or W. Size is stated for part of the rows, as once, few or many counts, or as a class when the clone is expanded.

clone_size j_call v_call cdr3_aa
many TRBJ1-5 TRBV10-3 CATLGDSTNQPQHF
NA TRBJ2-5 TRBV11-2 CASSLLGLAGMETQYF
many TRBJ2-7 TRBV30 CAWTAMDGGGSYEQYF
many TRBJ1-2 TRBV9 CASSAQQQGPGSYTF
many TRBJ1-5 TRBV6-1 CASSEVENQPQHF
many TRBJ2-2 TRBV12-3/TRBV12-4 CASSFTGGDTGELFF
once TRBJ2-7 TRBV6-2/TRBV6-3 CASSYSGRRYEQYF
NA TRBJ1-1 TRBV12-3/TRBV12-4 CASSLDGDRGRFGTEAFF
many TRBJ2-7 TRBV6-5 CASATVGTSFEQYF
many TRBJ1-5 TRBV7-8 CASSLARGQPQHF
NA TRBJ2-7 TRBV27 CASSLAGSYERYF
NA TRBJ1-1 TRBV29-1 CSGLAVNTEAFF
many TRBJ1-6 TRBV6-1 CASSAVSHNSPLHF
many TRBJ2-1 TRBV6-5 CASSQSTYSYNEQFF
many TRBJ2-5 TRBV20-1 CSARGVGARETQYF
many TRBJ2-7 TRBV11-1 CASSLYSGYSPYEQYF
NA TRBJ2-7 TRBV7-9 CASPRTSGSPEQYF
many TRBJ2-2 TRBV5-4 CASSTGGVGNTGELFF
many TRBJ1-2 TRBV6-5 CASSYWGQGTYGYTF
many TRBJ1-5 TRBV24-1 CATSDSTGLQPQHF
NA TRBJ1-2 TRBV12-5 CASGLVVGQGAGGYTF
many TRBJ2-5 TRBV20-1 CSANNQETQYF
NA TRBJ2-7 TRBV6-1 CASSTTGSGEQYF
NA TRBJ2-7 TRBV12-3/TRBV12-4 CASSLAQGRGSYEQYF
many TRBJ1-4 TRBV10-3 CATRDVVAEKLFF
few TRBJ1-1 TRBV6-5 CASSSGGLRTEAFF
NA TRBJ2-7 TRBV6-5 CASSYSEGTGDSGQYF
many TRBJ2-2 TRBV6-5 CASSYSAGTSRTGELFF
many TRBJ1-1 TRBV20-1 CSARDQRAPAEAFF
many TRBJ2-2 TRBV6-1 CASSVRGYSGELFF
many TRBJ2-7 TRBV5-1 CASSLGGGRAIYEQYF
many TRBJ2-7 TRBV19 CASSPGQGGEQYF
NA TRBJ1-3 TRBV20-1 CSAKPGGNTIYF
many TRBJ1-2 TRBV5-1 CASSLYTSGGANYGYTF
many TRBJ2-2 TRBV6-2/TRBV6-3 CASINGGGATGELFF
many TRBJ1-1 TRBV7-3 CASSLSGAPNTEAFF
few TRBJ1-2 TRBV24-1 CATSEGDYGYTF
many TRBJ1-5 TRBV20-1 CSAATGSRLEAQHF
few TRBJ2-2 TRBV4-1 CASSQLAGSNTGELFF
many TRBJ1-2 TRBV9 CASSTRRGGGHGYTF
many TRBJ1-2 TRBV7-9 CASSLSSDSPYYTF